Presented here are 6 T cell receptor beta chains from one specimen sequenced in a study of blood T cell repertoires in COVID-19. Generated by immunoSEQ multiplex PCR, the TCRdb table keeps only in-frame clones and is missing some. The data contain 150,000 to 200,000 clones, roughly 89% of them singletons. Sequenced: peripheral blood. The source of these receptors is a woman in her sixties or seventies who had recovered from COVID-19.

The CDR3 DNA reads TGCGCCAGCAGCCCGCAGACAGGGGAGATCGTCACCGGGGAGCTGTTTTTT. This codes for CASSPQTGEIVTGELFF. This chain links TRBV5-1 with TRBJ2-2, with 8 bases that match TRBD1. Germline CDR1 reads SGHRS; CDR2 reads YFSETQ. Trimming at V came to 4 bases and at J to 4 bases, leaving 12 bases not matched to a gene. The CDR3 has 17 residues.

The V and J genes are TRBV5-6 and TRBJ1-1; maybe TRBD1 (6 bases). The CDR3 runs to 15 residues. CDR1 SGHDT and CDR2 YYEEEE come from the germline V gene. The V and J ends lost 4 bases and 0 bases respectively, with 13 bases between them. CDR3 nucleotides: TGTGCCAGCAGCCCCCGGACAGCCATGAACACTGAAGCTTTCTTT. This encodes CASSPRTAMNTEAFF.

The J gene is TRBJ2-7, the V gene TRBV6-1, with 8 bases fitting TRBD1. With 9 bases clipped from V and 4 bases from J, the junction kept 2 bases outside the gene matches. This CDR3 has 11 amino acids. The germline CDR1 and CDR2 sequences are MNHNS and SASEGT. CDR3 in amino acids: CARGDRYEQYF. CDR3 sequence (DNA): TGTGCCAGAGGGGACAGGTACGAGCAGTACTTC.

The chain has TRBV19 and TRBJ2-3, with 10 bases matching TRBD1. V lost 5 bases to trimming and J lost 2 bases; unmatched junction nucleotides: 4. Germline CDR1 is LNHDA and CDR2 is SQIVND (reference sequence). CDR3 length: 15 residues. Here the CDR3 reads CASSWGTGATDTQYF. CDR3 DNA: TGTGCCAGTAGTTGGGGGACAGGGGCCACAGATACGCAGTATTTT.

The V call is TRBV14, the J call TRBJ1-2; 7 nucleotides line up with TRBD1. V lost 1 base to trimming and J lost 6 bases; unmatched junction nucleotides: 8. Germline lookup yields CDR1 SGHDN and CDR2 FVKESK. CDR3 length: 15 amino acids. For the CDR3, the DNA is TGTGCCAGCAGCCAAGTCGGGGCAGGGGGAGATGGCTACACCTTC. This translates into CASSQVGAGGDGYTF.

This rearrangement joins TRBV6-6 to TRBJ1-2; TRBD1 might be the D (5 bases). V was trimmed by 4 bases and J by 1 base, leaving 13 bases between them. Per the germline V gene, CDR1 is MNHNY and CDR2 is SVGAGI (reference sequence). The CDR3 is 15 amino acids. CDR3 nucleotide sequence: TGTGCCAGCAGTTCGGCGTCGACAGTTAACTATGGCTACACCTTC. As protein: CASSSASTVNYGYTF.